This T cell receptor (beta chain) was documented in a study of T cells in Graves' hyperthyroidism and ophthalmopathy. Study outcomes and limitations: The model foresaw ophthalmopathy a median roughly 6 months prior to onset. Also found in blood were most expanded thyroid clonotypes above 0.001.

Trimming stripped 8 bases from V and 5 bases from J, with 15 bases between. This CDR3 is 13 amino acids long. Per the germline V gene, CDR1 is SNHLY and CDR2 is FYNNEI. Exclusion criteria comprised uncontrolled infection, other autoimmune disease, pregnancy or lactation. In making diagnoses, clinical symptoms, serum thyroxine and TRAb, thyroid ultrasound and orbital computed tomography were all used. It was RNA transcripts that yielded the amplified TCR beta CDR3 regions. A first-round RT-PCR of the TCR CDR3 used the HTBI primer set. MiXCR, run by TCRdb on the multiplex PCR reads, gives a single entry per CDR3 protein. Of approximately 640,000 distinct CDR3 sequences listed, 15% to 20% are singletons. There are many counts of this clonotype. Its antigen remains unknown.

The sample taken for sequencing was blood. This TCR came from a woman under 40 with Graves' hyperthyroidism. The chain joins TRBV2 to TRBJ2-5, with D possibly being TRBD2 (5 bases). The CDR3 loop reads CASSREEFETQYF. The CDR3 nucleotides read TGTGCCAGCTCCCGGGAAGAATTTGAGACCCAGTACTTC.